This TCR beta chain was documented in a study of response to subunit inactivated influenza vaccine. Notes on the study in general: Each seasonal influenza vaccination, the authors suggested, recruits few new T cells.

The CDR3 contains 16 residues. After removal of 2 bases from V and 3 bases from J, the junction contained 6 bases not matched to a gene. Germline values: CDR1 SEHNR, CDR2 FQNEAQ (reference sequence). As regards this clonotype: Its antigen is not known.

TCRdb recomputed calls from the RT-PCR reads with MiXCR, one row per CDR3 protein. This table holds 500,000 to 550,000 distinct CDR3 sequences, less than 25% found once. The same data also contributed to another study, on T cells expressing NK-cell markers. That investigation notes: Synthesis of TCR beta cDNA relied on 5'RACE template switching carrying UMIs. There were seven HCMV-seropositive donors and one seronegative donor among the eight sequenced.

This sequence joins TRBV7-9 and TRBJ2-2, with TRBD2 matching 7 bases. This TCR derives from a man in his fifties who received an inactivated influenza vaccine. The sequences come from CD4+ T cells sorted from PBMCs, collected 12 days after vaccination. The CDR3, as DNA: TGTGCCAGCAGCTTACGGTCGGGAGGTGACACCGGGGAGCTGTTTTTT. This gives the protein CASSLRSGGDTGELFF. Variable domain in full (rest from reference TRBV7-9 and TRBJ2-2): DTGVSQNPRHKITKRGQNVTFRCDPISEHNRLYWYRQTLGQGPEFLTYFQNEAQLEKSRLLSDRFSAERPKGSFSTLEIQRTEQGDSAMYLCASSLRSGGDTGELFFGEGSRLTVL.